These 27 T cell receptor beta chains were sequenced from one sample in a study of neurological immune-mediated disorders. TCRdb independently ran MiXCR on the 5' RACE reads; one entry per CDR3 protein. The sample carries roughly 30,000 distinct CDR3 sequences, roughly an eighth recorded once. Input material: PBMCs. All receptors come from a woman aged 55-70 years in good health.

The chain uses TRBV28 and TRBJ2-7, with a tentative D call TRBD1 (5 bases). Trimming cost V 2 bases and J 3 bases, with 20 bases left between them. Germline-derived CDR1 and CDR2 are MDHEN and SYDVKM. There are 17 residues in the CDR3. This CDR3 is CASSLRGQGRLHYEQYF. Written as DNA, the CDR3 is TGTGCCAGCAGTTTAAGGGGTCAGGGCAGATTACACTACGAGCAGTACTTC.

This clonotype has a count of ten or more. The chain couples TRBV12-3 or TRBV12-4 to TRBJ1-6; D may be TRBD1 (6 bases). V lost 6 bases, J lost 0 bases, and 12 bases lay in between. The CDR3 loop spans 16 amino acids. CDR3 DNA: TGTGCCAGCAGCGTACAGGGAAGCTCCTATAATTCACCCCTCCACTTT. Translating it yields CASSVQGSSYNSPLHF.

This clonotype was counted at least ten times. The rearrangement uses TRBV7-2 and TRBJ1-3; D is unclear. CDR3 length: 15 amino acids. Trimming pared 5 bases from V and 0 bases from J, leaving 11 bases between. From germline, CDR1 is SGHTA and CDR2 FQGNSA. CDR3 sequence (DNA): TGTGCCAGCAGCCCTCAGCCGAGCTCTGGAAACACCATATATTTT. Protein sequence: CASSPQPSSGNTIYF.

At least ten counts were recorded for this clonotype. The rearrangement joins TRBV7-2 to TRBJ2-1, with 10 nucleotides matching TRBD1. The CDR3 consists of 13 residues. The V gene end was trimmed by 3 bases and the J gene end by 8 bases; junction bases not matched to a gene: 1. Germline CDR1 SGHTA, CDR2 FQGNSA. The CDR3 sequence: CASSFGQGDEQFF. The CDR3 bases are TGTGCCAGCAGCTTTGGACAGGGGGATGAGCAGTTCTTC.

This clonotype came up many times. The chain links TRBV20-1 to TRBJ2-7, with D perhaps TRBD1 (6 bases). Trimming shortened V by 2 bases and J by 6 bases, and 14 bases separated the two germline ends. The germline V gene has CDR1 DFQATT and CDR2 SNEGSKA (reference sequence). This CDR3 is 13 amino acids long. CDR3 sequence: CSARRRGGIEQYF. The CDR3 DNA follows: TGCAGTGCTAGACGCAGGGGTGGAATCGAGCAGTACTTC.

In the case of this clonotype: Given a much more abundant clone one base away, this may be a read error. The genes are TRBV29-1 and TRBJ1-1; no clear D. Germline CDR1 reads SQVTM; CDR2 reads ANQGSEA. Trimming left V 5 bases short and J 1 base short, with 8 bases between. The CDR3 spans 12 residues. The CDR3 loop reads CSVIHTNTEAFF. The CDR3 bases are TGCAGCGTTATACACACGAACACTGAAGCTTTCTTT.

Of note for this clonotype: A junction end diverges from the germline sequence, so it may reflect a read error. V usage is TRBV5-6 and J usage is TRBJ2-2; TRBD1 matches 7 bases. The CDR3 runs 15 residues. In germline, CDR1 is SGHDT, CDR2 YYEEEE. CDR3 amino acids: CASSRGQANTGDLFF. The CDR3 bases are TGTGCAAGCAGTCGAGGACAGGCGAACACCGGGGACCTGTTTTTT.

This clonotype was recorded many times. The J gene is TRBJ2-7, the V gene TRBV12-3 or TRBV12-4; no definite D call. The CDR3 loop spans 14 amino acids. Trimming took off 3 bases at V and 5 bases at J, with 14 bases between the two ends. CDR3 amino acids: CASSFRPRGDEQYF. In nucleotides, the CDR3 is TGTGCCAGCAGTTTCAGGCCCAGAGGCGACGAGCAGTACTTC.

This clonotype appeared many times. The chain employs TRBV5-1 and TRBJ1-2, with 11 bases identical to TRBD1. Germline V lookup: CDR1 SGHRS, CDR2 YFSETQ. This CDR3 region has 16 residues. J lost 8 bases, V lost 3 bases, and 12 bases had no gene match. The chain's CDR3 is CASSSLMADRGQGYTF. The DNA of the CDR3 is TGCGCCAGCAGCTCCCTTATGGCGGACAGGGGGCAAGGCTACACCTTC.

At least ten counts were recorded for this clonotype. V usage is TRBV27 and J usage is TRBJ1-5, with 7 positions matching TRBD1. Germline V gene lookup returns CDR1 MNHEY and CDR2 SMNVEV (reference sequence). The J segment lost 6 bases and the V segment lost 8 bases, leaving 16 bases of the junction unmatched. This CDR3 has 16 amino acids. The CDR3 protein is CASPIPRDRTCQPQHF. The DNA for the CDR3 is TGTGCCAGCCCAATACCCCGGGACAGAACTTGTCAGCCCCAGCATTTT.

This clonotype came up many times. This chain links TRBV12-3 or TRBV12-4 with TRBJ1-1, with 7 positions matching TRBD1. Unmatched junction bases numbered 9, after V lost 9 bases and J lost 5 bases. The CDR3 consists of 13 residues. CDR3: CASLTGVWTEAFF. The CDR3 DNA reads as TGTGCCAGTCTAACAGGGGTGTGGACTGAAGCTTTCTTT.

The chain has TRBV10-3 and TRBJ2-5, with D uncertain. Per germline, CDR1 ENHRY and CDR2 SYGVKD. CDR3 length: 14 residues. With 8 bases removed from V and 1 base from J, the gap between germline ends came to 14 bases. The CDR3 region has the DNA TGTGCCATCGTGGAAACGTCGGCCCAAGAGACCCAGTACTTC. Translating it yields CAIVETSAQETQYF.

By frequency in the sample, this clonotype is medium-sized. The chain joins TRBV5-6 to TRBJ2-3; D is uncertain. The CDR3 contains 13 residues. V was cut by 0 bases and J by 1 base, with 3 bases left in between. From germline, CDR1 is SGHDT and CDR2 YYEEEE. The CDR3 spells CASSLEGTDTQYF. The DNA for the CDR3 is TGTGCCAGCAGCTTGGAGGGCACAGATACGCAGTATTTT.

This clonotype has ten or more counts. In DNA form, the CDR3 reads TGCGCCAGCAGCCCCCGGGTGGATTCCACCAGTGAGCAGTTCTTC. Protein: CASSPRVDSTSEQFF. The gene calls are TRBV4-3 and TRBJ2-1; D call uncertain. The CDR3 loop spans 15 amino acids. Germline CDR1 reads LGHNA; CDR2 reads YSLEER. V was cut by 4 bases and J by 9 bases, with 19 bases left in between.

This clonotype was detected many times. The chain combines TRBV5-1 with TRBJ2-7; TRBD1 matches 7 bases. V shed 3 bases, J shed 0 bases, and the junction held 6 bases outside the gene matches. Germline assignment: CDR1 SGHRS and CDR2 YFSETQ. This CDR3 has 15 residues. The CDR3 DNA reads as TGCGCCAGCAGCTCCGGACAGGCGCACTCCTACGAGCAGTACTTC. Residues: CASSSGQAHSYEQYF.

The sample holds many counts of this clonotype. J is TRBJ2-3 and V is TRBV5-1; D gene unclear. The CDR3 is 14 amino acids. V was cut by 1 base and J by 4 bases, with 10 bases left in between. Germline CDR1 reads SGHRS; CDR2 reads YFSETQ. CDR3 sequence (DNA): TGCGCCAGCAGCTTGAACAGACCCCCAGATACGCAGTATTTT. Translation gives CASSLNRPPDTQYF.

This clonotype was counted ten times or more. The chain combines TRBV12-3 or TRBV12-4 with TRBJ1-2, with no clear D. Trimming removed 6 bases at V and 4 bases at J, with 12 bases between. This CDR3 has 13 amino acids. The CDR3 DNA reads TGTGCCAGCAGAAACGAGGCGGTCTATGGCTACACCTTC. Translating gives CASRNEAVYGYTF.

This clonotype has a count of ten or more. V gene TRBV12-3 or TRBV12-4 combines with J gene TRBJ1-1; a weak D match, TRBD1 (6 bases). V was shortened by 7 bases and J by 4 bases, with 19 bases between the two germline ends. This CDR3 spans 15 amino acids. CDR3 in DNA: TGTGCCAGCATGGCGGGGGGGAAGGGGGGCACTGAAGCTTTCTTT. This translates into CASMAGGKGGTEAFF.

This clonotype was seen ten or more times. The V gene is TRBV7-2, the J gene TRBJ1-5; D is uncertain. There are 14 residues in the CDR3. Germline V CDR1 and CDR2: SGHTA, FQGNSA. V lost 2 bases and J 9 bases, leaving 14 bases between the germline ends. The chain's CDR3 is CASSLMGYGRPQHF. The DNA for the CDR3 is TGTGCCAGCAGCTTAATGGGTTACGGGAGGCCCCAGCATTTT.

In this sample, this clonotype turned up many times. The V and J genes are TRBV7-9 and TRBJ1-1; D unclear. The CDR3 loop spans 13 amino acids. Deletions cut 5 bases from V and 8 bases from J, with 15 bases between. Per germline, CDR1 SEHNR and CDR2 FQNEAQ (reference sequence). DNA of the CDR3: TGTGCCAGCAGCCCACTCGACACTGAGGAAGCTTTCTTT. Translation: CASSPLDTEEAFF.

This clonotype has ten or more counts. This sequence joins TRBV29-1 and TRBJ2-7, with 9 bases fitting TRBD2. This CDR3 comprises 14 residues. Germline CDR1 is SQVTM and CDR2 is ANQGSEA. The J segment lost 4 bases and the V segment lost 4 bases, leaving 8 bases of the junction unmatched. The CDR3 spells CSVGSAGGRYEQYF. CDR3 in DNA: TGCAGCGTTGGATCTGCGGGGGGGCGGTACGAGCAGTACTTC.

This clonotype was counted ten times or more. The V call is TRBV20-1, the J call TRBJ1-5; D is possibly TRBD1 (5 bases). Looked up from germline, CDR1 is DFQATT and CDR2 is SNEGSKA (reference sequence). CDR3 length: 15 residues. Deletions cut 0 bases from V and 4 bases from J, with 13 bases between. The CDR3 DNA follows: TGCAGTGCTAGAGAACTTGCGGGGGTAAATCAGCCCCAGCATTTT. This codes for CSARELAGVNQPQHF.

In this sample, this clonotype turned up many times. This chain uses TRBV7-2 with TRBJ2-5; D ambiguous. V was cut by 4 bases and J by 5 bases, with 14 bases left in between. CDR1 and CDR2 (germline): SGHTA, FQGNSA. This CDR3 region has 14 residues. The CDR3: CASSSYGLSETQYF. The DNA for the CDR3 is TGTGCCAGCAGCTCCTATGGGTTGTCGGAGACCCAGTACTTC.

This clonotype has at least ten counts. The J gene is TRBJ2-1, the V gene TRBV7-2; 9 bases match TRBD2. CDR1 and CDR2 (germline): SGHTA, FQGNSA. The CDR3 spans 12 residues. Trimming took 6 bases from V and 9 from J; bases not matched to a gene: 3. CDR3 in amino acids: CASRLTSGEQFF. CDR3 DNA sequence: TGTGCCAGCAGGCTGACTAGCGGTGAGCAGTTCTTC.

In its sample, this clonotype was seen many times. The chain has TRBV6-2 or TRBV6-3 and TRBJ2-1; TRBD2 matches at 7 bases. CDR1 is MNHEY and CDR2 is SVGEGT in the germline V gene. The CDR3 is 12 amino acids. V lost 3 bases to trimming and J lost 12 bases; unmatched junction nucleotides: 5. The CDR3 spells CASSYSGLGQFF. The DNA of the CDR3 is TGTGCCAGCAGTTATAGCGGGTTAGGGCAGTTCTTC.

This clonotype came up many times. The V and J genes are TRBV7-3 and TRBJ2-2; a possible D gene is TRBD1 (5 bases). The CDR3 spans 16 residues. Germline-derived CDR1 and CDR2 are SGHTA and FQGTGA. V lost 5 bases and J lost 3, with 16 bases in between. The CDR3 protein is CASSPDSRYYTGELFF. CDR3 DNA: TGTGCCAGCAGCCCAGACAGCCGTTACTACACCGGGGAGCTGTTTTTT.

In this sample, this clonotype turned up many times. The chain combines TRBV6-5 with TRBJ2-1; no definite D call. The CDR3 has 14 amino acids. Germline V CDR1 and CDR2: MNHEY, SVGAGI. The V end lost 6 bases, the J end lost 0 bases, and 9 bases lay between the germline ends. CDR3 loop: CASSRASSYNEQFF. CDR3 DNA: TGTGCCAGCAGCAGAGCTAGCTCCTACAATGAGCAGTTCTTC.